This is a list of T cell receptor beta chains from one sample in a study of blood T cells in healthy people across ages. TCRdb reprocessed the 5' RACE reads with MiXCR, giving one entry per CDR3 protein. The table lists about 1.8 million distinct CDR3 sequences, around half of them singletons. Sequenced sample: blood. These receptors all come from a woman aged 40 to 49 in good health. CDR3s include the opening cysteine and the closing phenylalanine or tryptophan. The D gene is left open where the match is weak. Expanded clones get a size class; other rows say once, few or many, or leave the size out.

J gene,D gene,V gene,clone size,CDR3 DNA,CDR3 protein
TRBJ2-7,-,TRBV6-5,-,TGTGCCAGCAGACGACTCCTAAGCTCCTACGAGCAGTACTTC,CASRRLLSSYEQYF
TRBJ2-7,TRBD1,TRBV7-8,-,TGTGCCAGCAGCCCTTGGGACAGGGGGTTCTACGAGCAGTACTTC,CASSPWDRGFYEQYF
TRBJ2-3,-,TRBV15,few,TGTGCCACCAGCAGAGGACCTGCGCCGATTCCGGGAACTTACACAGATACGCAGTATTTT,CATSRGPAPIPGTYTDTQYF
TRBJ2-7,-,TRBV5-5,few,TGTGCCAGCAGCACCCTTACAGGAGGAAAGAACGAGCAGTACTTC,CASSTLTGGKNEQYF
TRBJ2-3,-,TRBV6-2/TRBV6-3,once,TGTGCCAGCAGTTACGCGTGGGGCACAGATACGCAGTATTTT,CASSYAWGTDTQYF
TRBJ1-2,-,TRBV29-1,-,TGCAGCGTTGCCGGACTGAAGGAGAACTATGGCTACACCTTC,CSVAGLKENYGYTF
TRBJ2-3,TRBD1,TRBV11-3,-,TGTGCCAGCAGCTTAGATCGGCCCCAGGGGGCATTTTCAGATACGCAGTATTTT,CASSLDRPQGAFSDTQYF
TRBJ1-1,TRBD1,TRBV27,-,TGTGCCAGCAGTGTAGTTCGACAGGGAGGGACTGAAGCTTTCTTT,CASSVVRQGGTEAFF
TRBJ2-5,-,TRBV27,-,TGTGCCAGCAGTTTTGTCGGGGGCCGCCAAGAGACCCAGTACTTC,CASSFVGGRQETQYF
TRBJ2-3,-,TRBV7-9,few,TGTGCCAGCAGCTTAGATGGACAGCGCACAGATACGCAGTATTTT,CASSLDGQRTDTQYF
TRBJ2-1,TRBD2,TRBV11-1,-,TGTGCCAGCAGCTTAGCGCTGGGACTAGCGGGGTGGAATGAGCAGTTCTTC,CASSLALGLAGWNEQFF
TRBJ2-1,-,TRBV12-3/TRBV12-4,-,TGTGCCAGCAGTTTAGGTCAGACGGCCTACAATGAGCAGTTCTTC,CASSLGQTAYNEQFF
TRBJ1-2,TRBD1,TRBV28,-,TGTGCCAGCACCCCACTTCAGGGGGCGGGAGGCTACACCTTC,CASTPLQGAGGYTF
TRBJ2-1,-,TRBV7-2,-,TGTGCCAGCAGCTTAGCGTCGCTAGCCAATGAACTCTACAATGAGCAGTTCTTC,CASSLASLANELYNEQFF
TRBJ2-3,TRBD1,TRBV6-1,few,TGTGCCAGCAGCGGACAGGGTCTCGCTAGCACAGATACGCAGTATTTT,CASSGQGLASTDTQYF
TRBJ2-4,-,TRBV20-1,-,TGCAGTGCTAGTGACCGCGAGGGTAACATTCAGTACTTC,CSASDREGNIQYF
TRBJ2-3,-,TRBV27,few,TGTGCCAGCAGTTTTGGACCGGTCTTCACAGATACGCAGTATTTT,CASSFGPVFTDTQYF
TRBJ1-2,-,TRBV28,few,TGTGCCAGCACCCCGGTGGACAGCGCCTATGGCTACACCTTC,CASTPVDSAYGYTF
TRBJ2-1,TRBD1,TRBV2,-,TGTGCCAGCAGAGTGGGACAGGGGGGGTTCAATGAGCAGTTCTTC,CASRVGQGGFNEQFF
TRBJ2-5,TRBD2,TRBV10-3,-,TGTGCCATCAGTGGGCGGACTAGCCAAGAGACCCAGTACTTC,CAISGRTSQETQYF
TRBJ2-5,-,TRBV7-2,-,TGTGCCAGCAGTTACAGATCAGGGGAAGAGACCCAGTACTTC,CASSYRSGEETQYF
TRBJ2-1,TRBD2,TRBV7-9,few,TGTGCCAGCAGAATCGCTAGCGGGGGGCCCTACAATGAGCAGTTCTTC,CASRIASGGPYNEQFF
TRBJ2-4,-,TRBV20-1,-,TGCAGTGCTCCGCTCGCAGCCAAAAACATTCAGTACTTC,CSAPLAAKNIQYF
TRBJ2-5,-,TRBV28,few,TGTGCCAGCAGTCCCATCCTAGAGGGAGCAGAGACCCAGTACTTC,CASSPILEGAETQYF
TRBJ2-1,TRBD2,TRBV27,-,TGTGCCAGCAGTCCCCCCATAGCGGGGGGCCGACACAATGAGCAGTTCTTC,CASSPPIAGGRHNEQFF
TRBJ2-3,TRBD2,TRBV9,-,TGTGCCAGCAGCGTAGATCCTAGCGGGGGGACGATCGATACGCAGTATTTT,CASSVDPSGGTIDTQYF
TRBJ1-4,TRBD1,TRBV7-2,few,TGTGCCAGCAGGCTTACAGGGGGCGAAAAACTGTTTTTT,CASRLTGGEKLFF
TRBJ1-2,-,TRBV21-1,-,TGTGCCAGCAGAACAGGGGTCAGCCATGGCTACACCTTC,CASRTGVSHGYTF
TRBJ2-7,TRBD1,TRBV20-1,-,TGCAGTGCTAGAGACAAACAGGGGGCCGTTATTACCTACGAGCAGTACTTC,CSARDKQGAVITYEQYF